Given below is one T cell receptor (beta chain) in context. The antigen remains undetermined. TCRdb used MiXCR to reprocess the RT-PCR reads, holding one entry per CDR3 protein. The table has 150,000 or so distinct CDR3 sequences, around 11% seen once. These data originate in a study of response to subunit inactivated influenza vaccine. The CDR3 extends over 15 amino acids. The junction had 8 bases not matched to a gene; V was cut back by 3 bases and J by 4 bases. Germline CDR1 DFQATT, CDR2 SNEGSKA (reference sequence). General study findings and limits: Authors suggested each seasonal influenza vaccination recruits few new T cells.

The chain recombines TRBV20-1 with TRBJ2-7, with 11 positions matching TRBD2. The TCR originated in a man aged 45 to 75 who received an inactivated influenza vaccine. The sample consisted of CD8+ T cells sorted from PBMCs, taken less than 30 months after vaccination. As DNA, the CDR3 is TGCAGTGCTAGGACTAGCGGGACTTTGGCTTACGAGCAGTACTTC. This translates into CSARTSGTLAYEQYF.